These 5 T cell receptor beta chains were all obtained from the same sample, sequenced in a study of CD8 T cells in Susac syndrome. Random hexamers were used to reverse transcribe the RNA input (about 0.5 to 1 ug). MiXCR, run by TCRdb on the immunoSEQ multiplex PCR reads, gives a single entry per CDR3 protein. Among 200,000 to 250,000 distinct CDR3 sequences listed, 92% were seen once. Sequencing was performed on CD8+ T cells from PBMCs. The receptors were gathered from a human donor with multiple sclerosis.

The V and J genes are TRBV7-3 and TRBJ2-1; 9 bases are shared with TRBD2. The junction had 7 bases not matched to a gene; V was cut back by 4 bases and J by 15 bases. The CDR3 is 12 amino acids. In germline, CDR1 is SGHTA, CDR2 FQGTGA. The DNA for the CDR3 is TGTGCCAGCAGCTCCGTAGCGGGGGATCTGTTCTTC. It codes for CASSSVAGDLFF.

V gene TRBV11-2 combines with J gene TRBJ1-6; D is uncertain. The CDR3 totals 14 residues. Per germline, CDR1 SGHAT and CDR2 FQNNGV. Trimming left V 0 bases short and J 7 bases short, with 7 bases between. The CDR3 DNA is TGTGCCAGCAGCTTAGATGCAGGAAATTCACCCCTCCACTTT. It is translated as CASSLDAGNSPLHF.

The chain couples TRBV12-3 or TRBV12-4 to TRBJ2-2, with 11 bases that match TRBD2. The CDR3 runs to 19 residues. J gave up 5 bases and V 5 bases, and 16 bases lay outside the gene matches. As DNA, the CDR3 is TGTGCCAGCAGTCCTCAGGGGGGGAGCCCTAGCGGGAGGACCGGGGAGCTGTTTTTT. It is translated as CASSPQGGSPSGRTGELFF.

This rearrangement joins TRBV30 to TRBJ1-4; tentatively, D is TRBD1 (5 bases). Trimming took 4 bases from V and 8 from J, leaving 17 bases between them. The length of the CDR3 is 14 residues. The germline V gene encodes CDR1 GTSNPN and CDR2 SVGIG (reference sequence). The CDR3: CAWTYAGPEEKLFF. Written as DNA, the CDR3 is TGTGCCTGGACCTACGCGGGGCCAGAGGAAAAACTGTTTTTT.

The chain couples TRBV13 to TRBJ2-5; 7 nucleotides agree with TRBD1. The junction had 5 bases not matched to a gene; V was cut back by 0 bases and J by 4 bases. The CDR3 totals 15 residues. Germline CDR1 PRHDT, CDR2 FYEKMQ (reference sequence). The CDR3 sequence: CASSLGQGIGETQYF. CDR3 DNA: TGTGCCAGCAGCTTAGGACAGGGGATCGGAGAGACCCAGTACTTC.